The rows below give T cell receptor beta chains drawn from one sample of a study of T cell repertoires in cytomegalovirus infection. A single record per CDR3 protein comes from TCRdb applying MiXCR to the reads. Seen here are hundreds of thousands of distinct CDR3 sequences, roughly 31% observed once, and the top ten hold approximately 15%. Material for sequencing was PBMCs. Receptors originate from a human donor in good health (CMV status not recorded). Some clones in this sample may be carry-over from other donors' samples. CDR3s leave out the opening cysteine and the closing phenylalanine or tryptophan.

v_gene: TRBV4-2; j_gene: TRBJ2-3; CDR3aa: ASSQEYGDTQY
v_gene: TRBV7-9; j_gene: TRBJ1-2; CDR3aa: AIQGNYGYT
v_gene: TRBV19; j_gene: TRBJ1-2; CDR3aa: ASSFGGTGYT
v_gene: TRBV20-1; j_gene: TRBJ1-5; CDR3aa: SAFRGVGNQPQH
v_gene: TRBV4-1; j_gene: TRBJ2-7; CDR3aa: ASSQAFRVGEQY
v_gene: TRBV5-1; j_gene: TRBJ2-1; CDR3aa: ASSLGSGGRYNEQF
v_gene: TRBV19; j_gene: TRBJ1-2; CDR3aa: ASSIDETGAINYGYT
v_gene: TRBV5-4; j_gene: TRBJ2-4; CDR3aa: ASSQADLAKNIQY
v_gene: TRBV7-2; j_gene: TRBJ2-1; CDR3aa: ASSAPPYASSYNEQF
v_gene: TRBV24-1; j_gene: TRBJ1-3; CDR3aa: ATSNSGNTIY
v_gene: TRBV5-4; j_gene: TRBJ1-1; CDR3aa: ASRDMRGSYTEAF
v_gene: TRBV5-6; j_gene: TRBJ2-1; CDR3aa: ASSSGTGEVNEQF
v_gene: TRBV3-1; j_gene: TRBJ1-1; CDR3aa: ASSQVSLNTEAF
v_gene: TRBV19; j_gene: TRBJ1-5; CDR3aa: ASVDQTGWEGQPQH
v_gene: TRBV10-2; j_gene: TRBJ1-6; CDR3aa: ASSGTARKHANSPLH
v_gene: TRBV4-1; j_gene: TRBJ1-2; CDR3aa: ASSQAAVTELNYGYT
v_gene: TRBV7-8; j_gene: TRBJ1-1; CDR3aa: ASSLLDRGLNTEAF
v_gene: TRBV7-3; j_gene: TRBJ2-1; CDR3aa: ASGEGAVSYNEQF
v_gene: TRBV29-1; j_gene: TRBJ2-5; CDR3aa: SVLGQDETQY
v_gene: TRBV5-4; j_gene: TRBJ1-6; CDR3aa: ASSQISGSGGSPLH
v_gene: TRBV10-2; j_gene: TRBJ1-5; CDR3aa: ASSESTQPQH
v_gene: TRBV7-9; j_gene: TRBJ1-1; CDR3aa: ASSLGVSSGTEAF
v_gene: TRBV11-2; j_gene: TRBJ1-4; CDR3aa: ASSLGDRANEKLF
v_gene: TRBV19; j_gene: TRBJ1-5; CDR3aa: ASSTPDRFDGAQH
v_gene: TRBV7-2; j_gene: TRBJ2-7; CDR3aa: ASSLALTRGLRGIYEQY
v_gene: TRBV7-8; j_gene: TRBJ1-6; CDR3aa: ASRKDRGGTPLH
v_gene: TRBV20-1; j_gene: TRBJ1-4; CDR3aa: SANVRGEKLF
v_gene: TRBV5-4; j_gene: TRBJ2-4; CDR3aa: ASSFRGARAKNIQY
v_gene: TRBV6-1; j_gene: TRBJ2-1; CDR3aa: ASTSYNEQF
v_gene: TRBV30; j_gene: TRBJ2-7; CDR3aa: AWSPWTGTLVSYEQY
v_gene: TRBV11-2; j_gene: TRBJ1-1; CDR3aa: ASSLGLVRVSNTEAF
v_gene: TRBV10-2; j_gene: TRBJ1-1; CDR3aa: ASSVRGEAF
v_gene: TRBV10-3; j_gene: TRBJ1-1; CDR3aa: AISEMTEAF
v_gene: TRBV7-9; j_gene: TRBJ1-6; CDR3aa: ASSRANNSPLH
v_gene: TRBV7-2; j_gene: TRBJ1-1; CDR3aa: ASSTGQGSEAF
v_gene: TRBV7-8; j_gene: TRBJ1-3; CDR3aa: ASSSQTLGGFGNTIY
v_gene: TRBV5-1; j_gene: TRBJ2-5; CDR3aa: ASSITGTGGTETQY
v_gene: TRBV4-3; j_gene: TRBJ2-1; CDR3aa: ASSQVEGNNEQF
v_gene: TRBV2; j_gene: TRBJ1-6; CDR3aa: ASRPGDYNSPLH
v_gene: TRBV15; j_gene: TRBJ1-2; CDR3aa: ATSRDPAGGPIYT
v_gene: TRBV28; j_gene: TRBJ1-5; CDR3aa: ASSPYRRIDQPQH
v_gene: TRBV2; j_gene: TRBJ1-4; CDR3aa: ASSRTNQPRPNEKLF
v_gene: TRBV6-4; j_gene: TRBJ2-3; CDR3aa: ASSGGADSDTQY
v_gene: TRBV27; j_gene: TRBJ2-7; CDR3aa: ASSLVRPTAYEQY
v_gene: TRBV6-8; j_gene: TRBJ2-7; CDR3aa: ASSYWKAGRSSYEQY
v_gene: TRBV5-6; j_gene: TRBJ1-4; CDR3aa: ASSFGARNEKLF
v_gene: TRBV15; j_gene: TRBJ2-7; CDR3aa: ATSRDRTGVSYEQY